The clone carrying this T cell receptor beta chain turned up a few times. This entry belongs to a study of response to subunit inactivated influenza vaccine. TCRdb ran MiXCR on the RT-PCR reads and lists one entry per CDR3 protein. The repertoire includes under 200,000 distinct CDR3 sequences, approximately 11% of them detected once, and roughly 12% sits in the top ten. The source material was non-naive T cells sorted from PBMCs, sampled around seven weeks after vaccination. The origin of this receptor is a man between 45 and 60 years old who received an inactivated influenza vaccine.

CDR3 DNA sequence: TGTGCCAGCAGTGTTTCTCGGGCTGGCGATGAGCAGTTCTTC. Protein: CASSVSRAGDEQFF. The chain links TRBV2 to TRBJ2-1; no clear D. This CDR3 region has 14 residues. Trimming pared 4 bases from V and 8 bases from J, leaving 15 bases between. CDR1 is SNHLY and CDR2 is FYNNEI in the germline V gene.